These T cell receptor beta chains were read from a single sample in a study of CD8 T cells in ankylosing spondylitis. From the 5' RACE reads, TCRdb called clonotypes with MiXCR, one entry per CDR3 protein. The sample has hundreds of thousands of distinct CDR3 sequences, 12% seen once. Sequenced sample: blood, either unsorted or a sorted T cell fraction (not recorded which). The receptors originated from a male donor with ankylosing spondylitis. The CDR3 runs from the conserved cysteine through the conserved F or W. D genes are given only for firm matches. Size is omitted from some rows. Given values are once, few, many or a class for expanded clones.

TGCGCCAGCAGCCCAACGGGACAGGGGGCTGAGGGCTACACCTTC	CASSPTGQGAEGYTF	TRBJ1-2	TRBV5-1	TRBD1	NA	15
TGCAGTGCTAGCAGGACCCAGTACGAGCAGTACTTC	CSASRTQYEQYF	TRBJ2-7	TRBV20-1	NA	NA	12
TGCGCCAGCAGCCGTGATATCGAGGGGGATGAGCAGTTCTTC	CASSRDIEGDEQFF	TRBJ2-1	TRBV4-3	NA	NA	14
TGCAGTGCTAGAGTAAGCGGGAGAGGAACCTACGAGCAGTACTTC	CSARVSGRGTYEQYF	TRBJ2-7	TRBV20-1	TRBD2	few	15
TGCGCCAGCAGCCATGACACCTGGACTAGCAGAGGGACCGGGGAGCTGTTTTTT	CASSHDTWTSRGTGELFF	TRBJ2-2	TRBV4-3	TRBD2	NA	18
TGCAGTGCTTTCTGGACTAGCGGGTCCCTAGCCAAAAACATTCAGTACTTC	CSAFWTSGSLAKNIQYF	TRBJ2-4	TRBV20-1	TRBD2	few	17
TGTGCCAGCAGCACACGCTGGGGACCTATGAGGGAGCAGTACTTC	CASSTRWGPMREQYF	TRBJ2-7	TRBV5-6	NA	few	15
TGTGCCTTCTGTCGAACCGGGACAGGGGGCGGCGGTCGGAACACTGAAGCTTTCTTT	CAFCRTGTGGGGRNTEAFF	TRBJ1-1	TRBV3-1	TRBD1	NA	19
TGTGCCAGCTCACCGGGACAGTTTTTGTCCTACGAGCAGTACTTC	CASSPGQFLSYEQYF	TRBJ2-7	TRBV18	TRBD1	NA	15
TGTGCCAGCAGCTTGAACAGGAATAGCAATCAGCCCCAGCATTTT	CASSLNRNSNQPQHF	TRBJ1-5	TRBV5-6	NA	many	15
TGTGCCAGCAGCTTAGCGCCGGGGACGAAGACCCAGTACTTC	CASSLAPGTKTQYF	TRBJ2-5	TRBV7-2	NA	NA	14
TGTGCCAGCAGCTTAGCGGGGGGGACCGGCCACTACGAGCAGTACTTC	CASSLAGGTGHYEQYF	TRBJ2-7	TRBV7-2	TRBD2	NA	16
TGTGCCAGTAGTATCCGGGGACAGAACTACGAGCAGTACTTC	CASSIRGQNYEQYF	TRBJ2-7	TRBV19	TRBD1	NA	14
TGTGCCAGCAGCCCCTCCCGAGCCATGAACACTGAAGCTTTCTTT	CASSPSRAMNTEAFF	TRBJ1-1	TRBV7-2	NA	few	15
TGCGCCAGCAGCACCTCGGGACAGGCCCAAGAGACCCAGTACTTC	CASSTSGQAQETQYF	TRBJ2-5	TRBV5-1	TRBD1	few	15
TGTGCCATCAGTGGGGGCGGGGGACAAGCTTTCTTT	CAISGGGGQAFF	TRBJ1-1	TRBV10-3	NA	NA	12
TGCAGTGCGCCCACAGGGGATGTTCAGCCCCAGCATTTT	CSAPTGDVQPQHF	TRBJ1-5	TRBV20-1	TRBD1	many	13
TGTGCCAGCAGTTTTTTTGCGGGGGGATCCTATGGCTACACCTTC	CASSFFAGGSYGYTF	TRBJ1-2	TRBV12-3/TRBV12-4	NA	few	15
TGTGCCAGCAGCCCCTTCGGACAGTACAATGAGCAGTTCTTC	CASSPFGQYNEQFF	TRBJ2-1	TRBV3-1	NA	NA	14
TGTGCCAGCAGCTTCGGAGGGCGTATGAATTCACCCCTCCACTTT	CASSFGGRMNSPLHF	TRBJ1-6	TRBV11-2	NA	NA	15
TGTGCCATCAGTGAGTCGGGCCTTGTCCACGAGCAGTACTTC	CAISESGLVHEQYF	TRBJ2-7	TRBV10-3	NA	few	14
TGTGCCAGCACTTCAGGACTAACCGGCCAAGAGACCCAGTACTTC	CASTSGLTGQETQYF	TRBJ2-5	TRBV2	NA	few	15
TGTGCCAGCAGTTACTCTTCTACAGGTCGCACAGATACGCAGTATTTT	CASSYSSTGRTDTQYF	TRBJ2-3	TRBV6-5	NA	NA	16
TGTGCCATCAGCGGACTAGCGGGAGGAGGGGGCGGGGAGCTGTTTTTT	CAISGLAGGGGGELFF	TRBJ2-2	TRBV10-3	TRBD2	NA	16
TGCAGTGCTAGTAATAGTAAAAACATTCAGTACTTC	CSASNSKNIQYF	TRBJ2-4	TRBV20-1	NA	few	12
TGTGCCAGCAGTTACAGGGCGGACAGGGGGGCGTATAGCAATCAGCCCCAGCATTTT	CASSYRADRGAYSNQPQHF	TRBJ1-5	TRBV6-5	TRBD1	few	19
TGTGCCAGCAGCTTGGAGCGGGGGCGGGGTGGCTACACCTTC	CASSLERGRGGYTF	TRBJ1-2	TRBV5-6	NA	few	14
TGTGCCAGCAGCTCCCTCCCGGGGCAGAAGAACACTGAAGCTTTCTTT	CASSSLPGQKNTEAFF	TRBJ1-1	TRBV7-3	NA	few	16
TGCGCCAGCAGCTTGGGGGACAGGGTCGAGAGTGGTTCACCCCTCCACTTT	CASSLGDRVESGSPLHF	TRBJ1-6	TRBV5-1	TRBD1	few	17
TGTACCAGCAGCGTAGCGGGAAACCGTTATGGCTACACCTTC	CTSSVAGNRYGYTF	TRBJ1-2	TRBV9	NA	NA	14
TGTGCCAGCTCACCAGGACAGGCCAGTAACTATGGCTACACCTTC	CASSPGQASNYGYTF	TRBJ1-2	TRBV18	TRBD1	NA	15
TGTGCCAGCAGCGTAGAAGGGGGAGCTAGCGAGACCCAGTACTTC	CASSVEGGASETQYF	TRBJ2-5	TRBV9	NA	few	15
TGCGCCAGCAGCTTGGCCGGACAGGGAGACACAGATACGCAGTATTTT	CASSLAGQGDTDTQYF	TRBJ2-3	TRBV5-1	TRBD1	few	16
TGCAGTGCTAGAAAGAGTGGGATTCAGCCCCAGCATTTT	CSARKSGIQPQHF	TRBJ1-5	TRBV20-1	NA	few	13
TGCAGTGTGGCGAACAATGAGCAGTTCTTC	CSVANNEQFF	TRBJ2-1	TRBV20-1	NA	many	10
TGTGCCAGCAGCCAATTTAACAGGCCTTACGAGCAGTACTTC	CASSQFNRPYEQYF	TRBJ2-7	TRBV16	NA	NA	14
TGCAGTGGGCGGGACTCTCGTAACTATGGCTACACCTTC	CSGRDSRNYGYTF	TRBJ1-2	TRBV20-1	NA	few	13